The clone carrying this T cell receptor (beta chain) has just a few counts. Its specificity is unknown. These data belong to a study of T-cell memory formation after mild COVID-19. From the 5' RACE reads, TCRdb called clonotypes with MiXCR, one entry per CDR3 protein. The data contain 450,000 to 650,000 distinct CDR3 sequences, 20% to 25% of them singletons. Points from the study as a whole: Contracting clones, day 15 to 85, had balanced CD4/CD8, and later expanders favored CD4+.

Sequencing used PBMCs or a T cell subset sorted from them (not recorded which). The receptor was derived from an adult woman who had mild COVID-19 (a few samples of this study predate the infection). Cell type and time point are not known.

The CDR3 reads CSARDGQLAQYF. In nucleotides, the CDR3 is TGCAGTGCTAGAGATGGACAGTTAGCTCAGTACTTC. The chain uses TRBV20-1 and TRBJ2-4, with a possible D match to TRBD1 (6 bases). V shed 0 bases and J shed 12 bases, with 12 bases lying between them. Germline V gene sequence: CDR1 DFQATT, CDR2 SNEGSKA (reference sequence). The CDR3 is 12 residues long.